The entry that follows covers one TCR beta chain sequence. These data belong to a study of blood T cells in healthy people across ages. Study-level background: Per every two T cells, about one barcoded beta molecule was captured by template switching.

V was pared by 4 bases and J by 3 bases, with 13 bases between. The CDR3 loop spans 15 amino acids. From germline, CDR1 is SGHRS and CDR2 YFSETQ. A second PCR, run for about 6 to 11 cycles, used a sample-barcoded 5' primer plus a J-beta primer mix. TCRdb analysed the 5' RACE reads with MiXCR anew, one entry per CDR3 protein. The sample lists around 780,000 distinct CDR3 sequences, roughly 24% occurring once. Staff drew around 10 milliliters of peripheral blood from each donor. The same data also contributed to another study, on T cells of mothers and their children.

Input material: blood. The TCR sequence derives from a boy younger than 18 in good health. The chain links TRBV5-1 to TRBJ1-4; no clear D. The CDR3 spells CASSPRRRSNEKLFF. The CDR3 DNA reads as TGCGCCAGCAGCCCGCGACGGAGGTCTAATGAAAAACTGTTTTTT.